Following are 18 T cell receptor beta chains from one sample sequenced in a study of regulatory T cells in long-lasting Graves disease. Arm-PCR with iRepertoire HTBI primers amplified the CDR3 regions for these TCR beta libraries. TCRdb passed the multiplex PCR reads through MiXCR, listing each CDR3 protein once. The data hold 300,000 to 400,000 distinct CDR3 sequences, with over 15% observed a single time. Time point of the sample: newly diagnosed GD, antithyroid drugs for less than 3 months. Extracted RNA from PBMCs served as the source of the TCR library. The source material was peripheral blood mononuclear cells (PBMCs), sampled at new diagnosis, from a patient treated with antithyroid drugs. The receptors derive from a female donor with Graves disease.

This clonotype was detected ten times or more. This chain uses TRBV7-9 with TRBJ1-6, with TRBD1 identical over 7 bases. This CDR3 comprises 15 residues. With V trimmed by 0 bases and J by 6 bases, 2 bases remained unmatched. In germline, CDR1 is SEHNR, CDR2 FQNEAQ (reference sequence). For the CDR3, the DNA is TGTGCCAGCAGCTTAGCTGACAGGGTTAATTCACCCCTCCACTTT. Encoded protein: CASSLADRVNSPLHF.

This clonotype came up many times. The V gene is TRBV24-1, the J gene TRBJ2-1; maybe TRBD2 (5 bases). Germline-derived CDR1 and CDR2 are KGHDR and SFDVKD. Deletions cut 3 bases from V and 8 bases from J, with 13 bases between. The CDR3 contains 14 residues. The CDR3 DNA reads TGTGCCACCAGTGATATAGTACTAGGCGATGAGCAGTTCTTC. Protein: CATSDIVLGDEQFF.

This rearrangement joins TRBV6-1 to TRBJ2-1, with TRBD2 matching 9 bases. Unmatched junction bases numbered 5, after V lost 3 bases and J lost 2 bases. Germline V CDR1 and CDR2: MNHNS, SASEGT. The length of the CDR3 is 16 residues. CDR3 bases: TGTGCCAGCAGTGAGTTTGCGGGAGGGACCTACAATGAGCAGTTCTTC. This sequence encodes CASSEFAGGTYNEQFF.

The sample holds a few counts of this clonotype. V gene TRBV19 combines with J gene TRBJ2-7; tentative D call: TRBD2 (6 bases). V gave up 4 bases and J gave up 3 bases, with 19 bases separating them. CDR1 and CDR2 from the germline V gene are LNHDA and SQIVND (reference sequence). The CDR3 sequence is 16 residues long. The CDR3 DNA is TGTGCCAGTAGTAAGACGGGGTCGGAGGGGCTCTACGAGCAGTACTTC. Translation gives CASSKTGSEGLYEQYF.

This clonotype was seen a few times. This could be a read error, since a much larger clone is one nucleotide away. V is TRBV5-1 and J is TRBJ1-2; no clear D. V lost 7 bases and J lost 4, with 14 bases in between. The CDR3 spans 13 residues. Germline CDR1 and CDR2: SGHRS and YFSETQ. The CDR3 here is CASGTGRSYGYTF. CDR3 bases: TGCGCCAGCGGAACGGGCAGGTCCTATGGCTACACCTTC.

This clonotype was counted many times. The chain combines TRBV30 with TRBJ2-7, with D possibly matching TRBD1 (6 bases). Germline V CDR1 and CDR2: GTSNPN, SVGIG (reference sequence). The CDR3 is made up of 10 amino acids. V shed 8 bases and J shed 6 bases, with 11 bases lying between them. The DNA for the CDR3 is TGTGCCGAGGGGGTTGGCGAGCAGTACTTC. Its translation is CAEGVGEQYF.

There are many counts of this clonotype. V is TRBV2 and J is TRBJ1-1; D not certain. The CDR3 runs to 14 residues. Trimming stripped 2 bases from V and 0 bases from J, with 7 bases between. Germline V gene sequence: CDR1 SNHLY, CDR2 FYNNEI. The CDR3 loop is CASSEWDLNTEAFF. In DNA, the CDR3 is TGTGCCAGCAGTGAATGGGATTTGAACACTGAAGCTTTCTTT.

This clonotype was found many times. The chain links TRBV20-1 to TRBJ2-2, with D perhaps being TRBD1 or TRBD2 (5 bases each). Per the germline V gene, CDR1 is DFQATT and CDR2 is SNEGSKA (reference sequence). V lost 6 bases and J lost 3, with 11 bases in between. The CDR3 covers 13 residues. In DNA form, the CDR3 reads TGCAGTGCCGCCGGGACCCACACCGGGGAGCTGTTTTTT. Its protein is CSAAGTHTGELFF.

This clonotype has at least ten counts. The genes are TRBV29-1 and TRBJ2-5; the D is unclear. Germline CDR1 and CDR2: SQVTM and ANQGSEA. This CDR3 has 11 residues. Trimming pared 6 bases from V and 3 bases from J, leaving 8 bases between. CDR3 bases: TGCAGCGTGGACGAGAAAGAGACCCAGTACTTC. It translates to CSVDEKETQYF. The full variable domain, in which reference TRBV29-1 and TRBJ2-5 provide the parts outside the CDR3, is SAVISQKPSRDICQRGTSLTIQCQVDSQVTMMFWYRQQPGQSLTLIATANQGSEATYESGFVIDKFPISRPNLTFSTLTVSNMSPEDSSIYLCSVDEKETQYFGPGTRLLVL.

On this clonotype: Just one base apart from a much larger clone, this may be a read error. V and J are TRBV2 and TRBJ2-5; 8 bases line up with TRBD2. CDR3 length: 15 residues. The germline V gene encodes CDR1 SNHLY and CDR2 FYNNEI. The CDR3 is CASFQTPGGSNEQSF. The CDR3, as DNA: TGTGCCAGCTTTCAGACGCCGGGAGGGAGTAATGAGCAGTCCTTC.

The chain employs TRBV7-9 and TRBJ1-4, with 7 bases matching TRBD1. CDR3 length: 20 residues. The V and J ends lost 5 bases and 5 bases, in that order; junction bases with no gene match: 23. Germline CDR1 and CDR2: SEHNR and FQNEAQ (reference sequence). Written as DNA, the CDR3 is TGTGCCAGCAGCCTGTCCGTCTGGGACAGCGGGTCGGCGCAAAATGAAAAACTGTTTTTT. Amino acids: CASSLSVWDSGSAQNEKLFF.

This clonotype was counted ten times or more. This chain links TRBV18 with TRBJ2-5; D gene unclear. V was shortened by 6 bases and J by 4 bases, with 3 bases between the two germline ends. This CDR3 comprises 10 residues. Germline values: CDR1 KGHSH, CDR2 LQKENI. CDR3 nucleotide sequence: TGTGCCAGCTCCGGAGAGACCCAGTACTTC. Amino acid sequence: CASSGETQYF.

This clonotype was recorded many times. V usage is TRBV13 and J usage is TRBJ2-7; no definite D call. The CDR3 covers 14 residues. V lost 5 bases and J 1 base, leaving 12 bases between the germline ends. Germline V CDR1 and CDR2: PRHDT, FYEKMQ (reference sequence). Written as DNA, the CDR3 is TGTGCCAGCAGCCCCCCGGGTCCTTCCTACGAGCAGTACTTC. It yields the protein CASSPPGPSYEQYF.

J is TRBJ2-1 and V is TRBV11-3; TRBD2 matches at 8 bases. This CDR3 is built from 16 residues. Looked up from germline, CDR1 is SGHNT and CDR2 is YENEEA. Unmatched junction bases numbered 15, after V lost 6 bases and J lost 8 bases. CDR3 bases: TGTGCCAGCAGTTCCGGACTAGCCGAGACGGGCGATGAGCAGTTCTTC. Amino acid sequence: CASSSGLAETGDEQFF.

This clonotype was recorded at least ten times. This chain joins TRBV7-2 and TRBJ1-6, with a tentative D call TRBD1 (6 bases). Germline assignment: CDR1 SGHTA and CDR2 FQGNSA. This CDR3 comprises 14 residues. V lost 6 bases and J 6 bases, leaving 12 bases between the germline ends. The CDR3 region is CASRSGVPNSPLHF. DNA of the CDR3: TGTGCCAGCAGATCAGGGGTTCCTAATTCACCCCTCCACTTT.

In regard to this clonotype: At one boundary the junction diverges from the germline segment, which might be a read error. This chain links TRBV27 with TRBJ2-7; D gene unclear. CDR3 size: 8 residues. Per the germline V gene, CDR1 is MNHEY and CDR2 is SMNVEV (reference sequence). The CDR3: CASRLIRF. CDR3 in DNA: TGTGCCAGCCGCCTGATTCGGTTC.

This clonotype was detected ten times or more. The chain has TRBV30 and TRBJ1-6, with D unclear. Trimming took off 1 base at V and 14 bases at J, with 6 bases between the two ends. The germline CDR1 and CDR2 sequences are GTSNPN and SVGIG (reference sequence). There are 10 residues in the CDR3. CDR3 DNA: TGTGCCTGGAGTGCCGGGACCCTCCACTTT. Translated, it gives CAWSAGTLHF.

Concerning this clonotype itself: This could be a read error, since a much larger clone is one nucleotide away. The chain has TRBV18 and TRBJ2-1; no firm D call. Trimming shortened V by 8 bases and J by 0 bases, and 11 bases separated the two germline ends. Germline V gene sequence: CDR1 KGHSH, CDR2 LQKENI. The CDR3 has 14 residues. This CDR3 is CASADMSSYNEQFF. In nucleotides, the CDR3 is TGTGCCAGCGCAGATATGAGCTCCTACAATGAGCAGTTCTTC.